The 15 T cell receptor beta chains presented below share a single source sample, sequenced in a study of T cell changes during pregnancy in multiple sclerosis. The assay was immunoSEQ multiplex PCR, and TCRdb's table has in-frame clones only and misses some. The sample lists about 100,000 clones, roughly 90% seen once, with less than 2% in the top ten. The sample consisted of peripheral blood, taken after pregnancy. These receptors were obtained from a female donor with multiple sclerosis, enrolled in a pregnancy study.

The chain uses TRBV5-1 and TRBJ2-5, with D unresolved. The CDR3 contains 14 residues. Per the germline V gene, CDR1 is SGHRS and CDR2 is YFSETQ. Trimming stripped 1 base from V and 2 bases from J, with 9 bases between. The CDR3 coding sequence is TGCGCCAGCAGCTTGTTGGCGAGGCAAGAGACCCAGTACTTC. Its translation is CASSLLARQETQYF. Full variable domain (rest looked up from reference TRBV5-1 and TRBJ2-5): KAGVTQTPRYLIKTRGQQVTLSCSPISGHRSVSWYQQTPGQGLQFLFEYFSETQRNKGNFPGRFSGRQFSNSRSEMNVSTLELGDSALYLCASSLLARQETQYFGPGTRLLVL.

The chain employs TRBV18 and TRBJ2-5; D is undetermined. Germline values: CDR1 KGHSH, CDR2 LQKENI. V was trimmed by 5 bases and J by 0 bases, leaving 7 bases between them. The CDR3 contains 13 residues. Here the CDR3 reads CASSSSYQETQYF. Here the CDR3 DNA reads TGTGCCAGCTCATCCTCGTACCAAGAGACCCAGTACTTC.

V and J are TRBV2 and TRBJ2-1; D is perhaps TRBD2 (5 bases). CDR3 length: 12 residues. Germline values: CDR1 SNHLY, CDR2 FYNNEI. V was cut by 7 bases and J by 3 bases, with 7 bases left in between. CDR3 sequence reads: CASKEDYNEQFF. The DNA for the CDR3 is TGTGCCAGCAAGGAGGACTACAATGAGCAGTTCTTC.

V usage is TRBV11-3 and J usage is TRBJ2-3, with a tentative D call TRBD2 (5 bases). This CDR3 is built from 12 residues. CDR1 and CDR2 from the germline V gene are SGHNT and YENEEA. V was shortened by 2 bases and J by 6 bases, with 6 bases between the two germline ends. CDR3 sequence reads: CASSLSGDTQYF. The CDR3 DNA sequence: TGTGCCAGCAGCTTATCGGGGGATACGCAGTATTTT.

This clone occurred a few times. In nucleotides, the CDR3 is TGTGCCATCAGTGGGGGGGAAAGGGCCTACACCTTC. Residues: CAISGGERAYTF. This chain uses TRBV10-3 with TRBJ1-2; a weak D match, TRBD1 (5 bases). Germline CDR1 reads ENHRY; CDR2 reads SYGVKD. The CDR3 sequence is 12 residues long. V lost 4 bases and J lost 10, with 13 bases in between.

This clone was counted a single time. The same CDR3 arises from other DNA sequences in this sample as well. V is TRBV5-4 and J is TRBJ2-3, with D possibly matching TRBD2 (6 bases). V dropped 1 base and J dropped 1 base, with 10 bases sitting between them. Germline loops: CDR1 SGHNT, CDR2 YYREEE (reference sequence). The CDR3 is 15 residues long. The CDR3 DNA follows: TGTGCCAGCAGCTTGCGAGGCGGGGGCACAGATACGCAGTATTTT. Its protein product is CASSLRGGGTDTQYF.

The chain has TRBV19 and TRBJ1-2; D uncertain. The germline V gene encodes CDR1 LNHDA and CDR2 SQIVND (reference sequence). The CDR3 loop spans 13 amino acids. Between the trimmed V and J ends, which lost 5 bases and 7 bases, there was a span of 14 bases. The CDR3 bases are TGTGCCAGTAGTTATTTGGGAGGTGCTGGCTACACCTTC. This translates into CASSYLGGAGYTF.

The chain is built from TRBV7-6 and TRBJ2-2, with a possible D match to TRBD1 (5 bases). CDR3 size: 14 residues. Trimming cost V 3 bases and J 6 bases, with 11 bases left between them. From germline, CDR1 is SGHVS and CDR2 FNYEAQ. CDR3 bases: TGTGCCAGCAGCTTGCCAGGGCCCGCCGGGGAGCTGTTTTTT. This gives the protein CASSLPGPAGELFF.

The count of this clone is one. The rearrangement joins TRBV19 to TRBJ2-2, with D possibly matching TRBD1 (5 bases). Germline loops: CDR1 LNHDA, CDR2 SQIVND (reference sequence). The CDR3 loop spans 14 amino acids. Trimming cost V 6 bases and J 4 bases, with 12 bases left between them. CDR3 nucleotides: TGTGCCAGTAGGAAGGACACCATCACCGGGGAGCTGTTTTTT. This gives the protein CASRKDTITGELFF.

With respect to this clone: The CDR3 carries no conserved terminal phenylalanine or tryptophan, so it likely arises from a read error. No DNA is shown, since the ends of the CDR3 on it are uncertain; the CDR3 is the one TCRdb lists. The V and J genes are TRBV7-9 and TRBJ2-7; the table's D call of TRBD1 was not tested on the DNA. The CDR3 extends over 13 residues, inclusive of both ends. Germline CDR1 is SEHNR and CDR2 is FQNEAQ (reference sequence). CDR3 loop: CASSLAGTGLFLL.

This chain links TRBV5-4 with TRBJ2-3, with D possibly matching TRBD1 (6 bases). Germline values: CDR1 SGHNT, CDR2 YYREEE (reference sequence). The V end was cut by 4 bases, the J end by 3 bases, with 18 bases between. The CDR3 contains 16 residues. The CDR3 DNA is TGTGCCAGCAGCCAACAGGGAAAGGGTAGGACAGATACGCAGTATTTT. Translating gives CASSQQGKGRTDTQYF.

The chain links TRBV27 to TRBJ2-1; 10 nucleotides match TRBD1. The CDR3 is 14 amino acids. In germline, CDR1 is MNHEY, CDR2 SMNVEV (reference sequence). Trimming at V came to 9 bases and at J to 7 bases, leaving 9 bases not matched to a gene. CDR3 in amino acids: CASSGTGVFNEQFF. The DNA for the CDR3 is TGTGCCAGTTCCGGGACAGGGGTGTTTAATGAGCAGTTCTTC.

V usage is TRBV2 and J usage is TRBJ1-1; TRBD1 agrees at 7 bases. The CDR3 loop spans 14 amino acids. V was clipped by 7 bases and J by 6 bases; unmatched bases: 11. Per the germline V gene, CDR1 is SNHLY and CDR2 is FYNNEI. CDR3 nucleotide sequence: TGTGCCAGCACCAAAACAGGGGTTTACCCTGAAGCTTTCTTT. Translating gives CASTKTGVYPEAFF.

The chain employs TRBV5-1 and TRBJ1-4; a weak D match, TRBD1 (5 bases). This CDR3 has 15 residues. Germline CDR1 SGHRS, CDR2 YFSETQ. The V end was cut by 4 bases, the J end by 1 base, with 11 bases between. Here the CDR3 DNA reads TGCGCCAGCAGCCTCCACAGGCAAACTAATGAAAAACTGTTTTTT. Its translation: CASSLHRQTNEKLFF.

Here the CDR3 DNA reads TGTGCCAGCAGCTTGTACCCGGGGAGGAGTCCGCAGTATTTT. Translation gives CASSLYPGRSPQYF. This sequence joins TRBV5-6 and TRBJ2-3; the D gene is possibly TRBD2 (6 bases). The CDR3 runs 14 residues. Germline V gene sequence: CDR1 SGHDT, CDR2 YYEEEE. V lost 1 base and J lost 10, with 16 bases in between.